This T cell receptor (beta chain) was sequenced for a study of cytomegalovirus exposure and HLA in healthy donors. Looking at the study overall: The roughly 100 million unique TCR beta sequences, from roughly 180 million T cells, were found by an earlier analysis. General study findings and limits: One cluster of highly shared sequence variants probably arose as a sequencing artifact.

This CDR3 has 15 residues. V lost 3 bases and J lost 4, with 18 bases in between. Germline-derived CDR1 and CDR2 are GTSNPN and SVGIG (reference sequence). PCR primers comprised 60 Vbeta and 13 Jbeta primers. Assay: immunoSEQ multiplex PCR; the TCRdb copy retains only in-frame clones and omits some. The data hold 100,000 to 150,000 clones, with about 11% observed a single time. As concerns this clone: No antigen is known for it.

Sequenced material: PBMCs. The genes are TRBV30 and TRBJ2-5; TRBD2 might be the D (8 bases). This TCR was sampled from a woman between 18 and 29 years old in good health and CMV-seropositive. The CDR3 protein is CAWSLTGGGGETQYF. The CDR3 nucleotides are TGTGCCTGGAGCTTAACGGGAGGGGGCGGAGAGACCCAGTACTTC.